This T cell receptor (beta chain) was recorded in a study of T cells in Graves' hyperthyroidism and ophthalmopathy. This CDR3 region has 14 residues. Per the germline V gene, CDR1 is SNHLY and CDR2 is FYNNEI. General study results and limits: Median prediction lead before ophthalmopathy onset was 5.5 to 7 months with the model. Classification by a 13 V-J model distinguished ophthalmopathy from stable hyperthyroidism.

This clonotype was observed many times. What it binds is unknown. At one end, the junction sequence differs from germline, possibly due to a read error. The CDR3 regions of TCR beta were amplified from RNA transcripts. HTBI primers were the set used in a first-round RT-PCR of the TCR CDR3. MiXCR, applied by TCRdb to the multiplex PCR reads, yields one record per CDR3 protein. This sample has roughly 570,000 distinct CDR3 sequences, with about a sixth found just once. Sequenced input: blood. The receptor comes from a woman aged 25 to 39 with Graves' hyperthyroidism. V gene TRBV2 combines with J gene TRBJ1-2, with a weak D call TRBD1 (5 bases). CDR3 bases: TGTGCCAGCAGGGAAGTCCGGGACGGCAATGGCTACACCTTC. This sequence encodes CASREVRDGNGYTF. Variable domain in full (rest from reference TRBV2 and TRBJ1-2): EPEVTQTPSHQVTQMGQEVILRCVPISNHLYFYWYRQILGQKVEFLVSFYNNEISEKSEIFDDQFSVERPDGSNFTLKIRSTKLEDSAMYFCASREVRDGNGYTFGSGTRLTVV.